This TCR beta chain originates from a study of blood T cell repertoires in COVID-19 (dated by TCRdb to the early 2020s). With respect to the entire study: Samples covering the acute and convalescent phases of COVID-19 were provided by collaborators in the United States, Italy and Spain. Deeply sampled blood TCRbeta repertoires from subjects exposed to, actively infected with, or recovered from COVID-19 were included in the dataset. The repertoires were made available in a free public database intended to serve as a resource for research on the immune response to SARS-CoV-2. Nearly every sample came with metadata listing a de-identified subject ID, COVID-19 status, age in years and sex. Where HLA class I and class II types were available, the types were taken from metadata supplied by the sample provider, not from assay-based typing. The prospective study material was composed of cDNA or gDNA derived from T cells, B-cell-depleted T cells, or PBMCs. Samples came from the ongoing ImmuneRACE study (first 160 participants) plus 1,254 subjects from 6 global collaborators. The investigation overall reported the following: The amount of clinical and demographic metadata varied by source and participant and was provided uncurated.

The immunoSEQ Assay, a bias-controlled multiplex PCR, was used to amplify TCRbeta CDR3 regions from genomic DNA. The study's processing was this. Nucleated cell counts per sample were estimated from amplification of reference gene primers within the assay. To quantify the absolute abundance of each unique TCRbeta CDR3 rearrangement, sequence reads were collapsed and filtered. For each sample, productive Simpson clonality was calculated as the square root of Simpson's diversity index over productive rearrangements. This is the immuneACCESS table as TCRdb keeps it, with only in-frame sequences that have V and J called. A part of the clones is gone; compared with another copy, unresolved V genes explain less than half, and the rest is unexplained. V, J and clone size are those of that table, while D and trimming were read from the DNA. The sample includes about 170,000 clones, with about 80% observed a single time. Clones ranked in the top ten supply about a tenth of the sample.

The CDR3 starts with the cysteine, ends with the phenylalanine, and has 16 residues. Only CDR3 DNA remains: 48 bases, in frame from the first base. The junction shows trimming of 2 bases on V and 4 bases on J, plus 17 bases between the germline ends. The CDR1 and CDR2 encoded by the germline V gene are MDHEN and SYDVKM. This clone was observed a few times. This clone's antigen is unknown. It has no much larger one-base neighbor in the sample; base qualities were not kept. Collaborating institutions collected whole blood in K2EDTA tubes following their own protocols. For TCRbeta analysis, collaborators shipped samples as frozen whole blood, isolated PBMCs, or DNA extracted from either of those sample types.

The sequenced sample consisted of peripheral blood. This sequence originates from a man between 65 and 79 years old with active or convalescent COVID-19. The rearranged segments are TRBV28 and TRBJ1-1, and possibly TRBD1, on 5 matching bases. CDR3 reads: CASSLHLDREITEAFF. The DNA reads TGTGCCAGCAGTTTACATCTCGACAGAGAGATCACTGAAGCTTTCTTT.